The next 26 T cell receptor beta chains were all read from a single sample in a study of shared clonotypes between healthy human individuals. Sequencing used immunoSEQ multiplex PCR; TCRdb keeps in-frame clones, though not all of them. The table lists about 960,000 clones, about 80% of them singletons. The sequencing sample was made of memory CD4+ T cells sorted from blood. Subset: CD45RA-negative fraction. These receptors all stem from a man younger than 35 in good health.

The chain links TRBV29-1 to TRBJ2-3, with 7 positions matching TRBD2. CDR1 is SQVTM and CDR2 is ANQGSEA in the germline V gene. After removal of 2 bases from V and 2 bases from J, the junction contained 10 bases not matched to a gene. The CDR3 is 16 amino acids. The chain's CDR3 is CSVELPVAGVTDTQYF. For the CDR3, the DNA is TGCAGCGTTGAACTGCCTGTTGCGGGGGTCACAGATACGCAGTATTTT.

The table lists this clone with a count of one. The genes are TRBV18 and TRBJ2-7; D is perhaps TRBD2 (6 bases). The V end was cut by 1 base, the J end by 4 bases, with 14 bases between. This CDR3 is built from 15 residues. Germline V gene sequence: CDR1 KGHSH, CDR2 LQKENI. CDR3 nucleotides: TGTGCCAGCTCACCACGACTAGATGGGGGATACGAGCAGTACTTC. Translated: CASSPRLDGGYEQYF.

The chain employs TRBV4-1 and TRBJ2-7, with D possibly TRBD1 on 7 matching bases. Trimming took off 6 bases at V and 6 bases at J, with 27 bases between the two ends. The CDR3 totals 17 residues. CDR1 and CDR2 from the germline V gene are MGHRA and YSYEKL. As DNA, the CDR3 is TGCGCCAGCAGTCCCATTGGGAGGCCCCCGAGGGACAGCGAGCAGTACTTC. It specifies CASSPIGRPPRDSEQYF.

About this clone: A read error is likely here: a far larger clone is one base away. CDR3 bases: TGTGCCAGCAGCCCGGGACAGGGAGGTGAAAAACTGTTTTTT. Its protein is CASSPGQGGEKLFF. This sequence joins TRBV11-3 and TRBJ1-4, with 9 bases identical to TRBD1. The V segment lost 5 bases and the J segment 7 bases; nucleotides outside the gene matches: 5. The CDR3 covers 14 residues. Germline loops: CDR1 SGHNT, CDR2 YENEEA.

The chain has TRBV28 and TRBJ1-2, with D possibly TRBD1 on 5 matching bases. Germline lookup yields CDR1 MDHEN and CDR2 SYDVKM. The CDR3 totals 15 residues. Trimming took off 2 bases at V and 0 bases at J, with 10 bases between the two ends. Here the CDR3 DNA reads TGTGCCAGCAGTTTAAACACAGGTACTAACTATGGCTACACCTTC. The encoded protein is CASSLNTGTNYGYTF.

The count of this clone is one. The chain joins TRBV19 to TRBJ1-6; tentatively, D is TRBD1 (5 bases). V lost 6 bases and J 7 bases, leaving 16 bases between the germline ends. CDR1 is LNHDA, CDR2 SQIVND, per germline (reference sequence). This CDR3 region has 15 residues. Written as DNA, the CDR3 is TGTGCCAGTAGGCCTCCCGGACAACAGAATTCACCCCTCCACTTT. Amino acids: CASRPPGQQNSPLHF. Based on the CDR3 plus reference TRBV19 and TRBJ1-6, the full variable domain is DGGITQSPKYLFRKEGQNVTLSCEQNLNHDAMYWYRQDPGQGLRLIYYSQIVNDFQKGDIAEGYSVSREKKESFPLTVTSAQKNPTAFYLCASRPPGQQNSPLHFGNGTRLTVT.

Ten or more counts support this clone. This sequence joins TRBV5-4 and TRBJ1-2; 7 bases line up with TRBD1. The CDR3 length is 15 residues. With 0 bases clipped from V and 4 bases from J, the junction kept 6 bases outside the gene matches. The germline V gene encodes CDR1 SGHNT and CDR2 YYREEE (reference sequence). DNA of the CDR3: TGTGCCAGCAGCTTGGACCCGGGACAGAGCTATGGCTACACCTTC. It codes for CASSLDPGQSYGYTF. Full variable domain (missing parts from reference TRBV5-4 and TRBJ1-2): ETGVTQSPTHLIKTRGQQVTLRCSSQSGHNTVSWYQQALGQGPQFIFQYYREEENGRGNFPPRFSGLQFPNYSSELNVNALELDDSALYLCASSLDPGQSYGYTFGSGTRLTVV.

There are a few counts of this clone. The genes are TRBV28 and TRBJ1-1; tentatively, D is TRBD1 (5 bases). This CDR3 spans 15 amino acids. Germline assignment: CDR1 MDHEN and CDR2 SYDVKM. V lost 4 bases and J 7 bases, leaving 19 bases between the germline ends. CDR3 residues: CASSSGTPGTGEAFF. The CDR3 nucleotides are TGTGCCAGCAGTTCCGGGACGCCGGGAACGGGTGAAGCTTTCTTT.

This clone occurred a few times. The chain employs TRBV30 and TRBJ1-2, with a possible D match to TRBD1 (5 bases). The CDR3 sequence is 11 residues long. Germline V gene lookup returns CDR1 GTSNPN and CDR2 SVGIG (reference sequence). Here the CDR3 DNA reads TGTGGCTTTGAAAACAGGAGAGGCTACACCTTC. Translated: CGFENRRGYTF.

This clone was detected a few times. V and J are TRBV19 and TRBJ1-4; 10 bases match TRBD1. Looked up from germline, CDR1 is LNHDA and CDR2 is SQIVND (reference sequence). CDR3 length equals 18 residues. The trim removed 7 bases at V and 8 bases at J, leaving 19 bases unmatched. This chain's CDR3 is CASTLGRVWGQGYEKLFF. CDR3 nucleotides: TGTGCCAGTACCCTAGGAAGGGTGTGGGGACAGGGGTACGAAAAACTGTTTTTT. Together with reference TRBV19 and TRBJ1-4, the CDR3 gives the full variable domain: DGGITQSPKYLFRKEGQNVTLSCEQNLNHDAMYWYRQDPGQGLRLIYYSQIVNDFQKGDIAEGYSVSREKKESFPLTVTSAQKNPTAFYLCASTLGRVWGQGYEKLFFGSGTQLSVL.

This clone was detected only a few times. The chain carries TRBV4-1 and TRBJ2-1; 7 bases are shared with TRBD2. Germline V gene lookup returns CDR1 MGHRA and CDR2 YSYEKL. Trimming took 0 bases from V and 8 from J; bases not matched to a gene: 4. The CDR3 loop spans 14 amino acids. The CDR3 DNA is TGCGCCAGCAGCCAAGATATGGGGAGGGATGAGCAGTTCTTC. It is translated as CASSQDMGRDEQFF.

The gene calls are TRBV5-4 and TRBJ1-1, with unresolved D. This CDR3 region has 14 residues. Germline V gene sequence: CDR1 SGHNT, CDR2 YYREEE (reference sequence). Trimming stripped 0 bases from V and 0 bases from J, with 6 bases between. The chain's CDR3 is CASSLEHMNTEAFF. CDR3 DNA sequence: TGTGCCAGCAGCTTGGAACACATGAACACTGAAGCTTTCTTT.

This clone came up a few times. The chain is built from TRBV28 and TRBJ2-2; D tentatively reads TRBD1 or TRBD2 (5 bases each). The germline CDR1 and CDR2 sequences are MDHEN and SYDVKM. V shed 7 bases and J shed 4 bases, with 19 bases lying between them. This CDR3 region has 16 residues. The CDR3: CASTKPGRKFTGELFF. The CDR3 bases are TGTGCCAGCACGAAACCGGGACGAAAGTTCACCGGGGAGCTGTTTTTT.

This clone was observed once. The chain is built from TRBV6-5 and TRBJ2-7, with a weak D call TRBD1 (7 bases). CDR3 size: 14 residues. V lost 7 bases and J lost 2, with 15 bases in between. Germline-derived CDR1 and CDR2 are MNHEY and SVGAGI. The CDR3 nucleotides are TGTGCCAGCACCCCCGGAGGGGGCCCCTACGAGCAGTACTTC. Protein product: CASTPGGGPYEQYF.

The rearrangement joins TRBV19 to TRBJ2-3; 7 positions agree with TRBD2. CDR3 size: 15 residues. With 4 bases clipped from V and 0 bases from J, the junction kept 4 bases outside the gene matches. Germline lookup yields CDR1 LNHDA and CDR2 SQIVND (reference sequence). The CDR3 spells CASSTQRGSTDTQYF. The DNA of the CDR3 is TGTGCCAGTAGTACCCAGCGGGGAAGCACAGATACGCAGTATTTT.

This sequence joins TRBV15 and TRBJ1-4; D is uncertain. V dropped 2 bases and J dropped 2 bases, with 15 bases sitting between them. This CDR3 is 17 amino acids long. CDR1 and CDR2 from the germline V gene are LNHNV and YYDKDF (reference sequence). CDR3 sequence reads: CATSRIFGGLTNEKLFF. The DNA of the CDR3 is TGTGCCACCAGCAGAATTTTTGGAGGGTTGACTAATGAAAAACTGTTTTTT. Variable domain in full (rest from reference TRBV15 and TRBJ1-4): DAMVIQNPRYQVTQFGKPVTLSCSQTLNHNVMYWYQQKSSQAPKLLFHYYDKDFNNEADTPDNFQSRRPNTSFCFLDIRSPGLGDTAMYLCATSRIFGGLTNEKLFFGSGTQLSVL.

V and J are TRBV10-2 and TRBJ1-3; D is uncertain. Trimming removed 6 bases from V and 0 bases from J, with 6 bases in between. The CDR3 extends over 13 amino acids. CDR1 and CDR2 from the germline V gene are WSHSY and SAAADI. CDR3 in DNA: TGCGCCAGCAGCAGCAGCTCTGGAAACACCATATATTTT. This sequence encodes CASSSSSGNTIYF.

The CDR3 nucleotides read TGTGCCATCAGTGACTGGGGTACCTTCGACTCTGGAAACACCATATATTTT. It translates to CAISDWGTFDSGNTIYF. This chain connects TRBV10-3 to TRBJ1-3; no clear D. V was cut by 3 bases and J by 0 bases, with 15 bases left in between. Germline CDR1 ENHRY, CDR2 SYGVKD. The CDR3 contains 17 residues.

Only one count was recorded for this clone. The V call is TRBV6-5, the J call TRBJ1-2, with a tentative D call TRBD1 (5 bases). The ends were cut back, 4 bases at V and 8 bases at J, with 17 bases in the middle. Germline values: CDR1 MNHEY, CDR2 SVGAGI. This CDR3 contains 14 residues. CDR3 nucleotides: TGTGCCAGCAGTTCCCTGGGGGATGTCGCGGGCTACACCTTC. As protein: CASSSLGDVAGYTF.

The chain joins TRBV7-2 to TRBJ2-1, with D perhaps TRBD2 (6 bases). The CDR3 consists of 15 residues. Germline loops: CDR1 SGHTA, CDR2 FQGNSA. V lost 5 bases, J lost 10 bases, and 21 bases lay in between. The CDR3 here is CASSPQPGLPGEQFF. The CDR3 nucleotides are TGTGCCAGCAGCCCGCAACCGGGACTCCCTGGGGAGCAGTTCTTC.

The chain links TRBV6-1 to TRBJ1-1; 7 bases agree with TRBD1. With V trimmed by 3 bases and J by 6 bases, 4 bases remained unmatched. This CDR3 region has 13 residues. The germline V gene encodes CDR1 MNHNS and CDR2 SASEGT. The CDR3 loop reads CASSETGYAEAFF. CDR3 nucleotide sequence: TGTGCCAGCAGTGAGACAGGGTACGCTGAAGCTTTCTTT.

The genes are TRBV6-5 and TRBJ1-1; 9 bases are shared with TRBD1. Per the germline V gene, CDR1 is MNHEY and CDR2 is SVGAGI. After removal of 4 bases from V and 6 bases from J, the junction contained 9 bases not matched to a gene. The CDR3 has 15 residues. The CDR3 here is CASSFGGTGKPEAFF. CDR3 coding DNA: TGTGCCAGCAGTTTCGGGGGGACAGGGAAGCCTGAAGCTTTCTTT.

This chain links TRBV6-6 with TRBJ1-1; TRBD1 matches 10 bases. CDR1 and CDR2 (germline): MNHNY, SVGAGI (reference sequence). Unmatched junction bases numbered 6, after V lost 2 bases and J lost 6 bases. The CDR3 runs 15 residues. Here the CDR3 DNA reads TGTGCCAGCAGTTACCTCGGGACAGGGGCCTCTGAAGCTTTCTTT. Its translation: CASSYLGTGASEAFF.

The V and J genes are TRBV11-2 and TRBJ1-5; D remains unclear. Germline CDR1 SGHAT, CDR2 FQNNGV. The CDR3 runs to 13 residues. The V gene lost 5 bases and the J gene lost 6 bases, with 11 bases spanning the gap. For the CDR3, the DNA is TGTGCCAGCAGCCTCCAGCAGTCTCAGCCCCAGCATTTT. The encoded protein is CASSLQQSQPQHF.

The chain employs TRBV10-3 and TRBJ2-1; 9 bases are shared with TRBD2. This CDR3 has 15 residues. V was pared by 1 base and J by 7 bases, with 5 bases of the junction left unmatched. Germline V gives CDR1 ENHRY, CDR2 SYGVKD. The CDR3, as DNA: TGTGCCATCAGTGAGTACTCTAGCGGGGCTAATGAGCAGTTCTTC. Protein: CAISEYSSGANEQFF.

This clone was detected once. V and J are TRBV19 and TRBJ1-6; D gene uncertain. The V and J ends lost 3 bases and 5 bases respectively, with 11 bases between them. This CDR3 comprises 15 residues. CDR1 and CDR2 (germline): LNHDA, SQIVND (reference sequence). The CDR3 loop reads CASSIGIRNNSPLHF. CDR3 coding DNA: TGTGCCAGTAGTATTGGCATACGGAATAATTCACCCCTCCACTTT. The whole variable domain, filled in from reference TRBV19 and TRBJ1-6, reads DGGITQSPKYLFRKEGQNVTLSCEQNLNHDAMYWYRQDPGQGLRLIYYSQIVNDFQKGDIAEGYSVSREKKESFPLTVTSAQKNPTAFYLCASSIGIRNNSPLHFGNGTRLTVT.